Below, 5 T cell receptor beta chains from the same sample are listed, as sequenced in a study of control samples from healthy donors and cancer patients. Clones were read by immunoSEQ multiplex PCR, and TCRdb kept only the in-frame ones, dropping some. This repertoire shows some 140,000 clones, roughly nine tenths found once; its top ten account for 6% to 9.5%. The sample consisted of PBMCs. All receptors come from a man aged 50 to 60 with head and neck cancer.

This chain connects TRBV7-2 to TRBJ2-7, with D tentatively TRBD1 or TRBD2 (5 bases each). Germline V gene data show CDR1 as SGHTA and CDR2 as FQGNSA. Trimming cost V 6 bases and J 5 bases, with 14 bases left between them. CDR3 length: 13 residues. CDR3 DNA: TGTGCCAGCAGTCCCCGCCTGGGGGACGAGCAGTACTTC. Its translation: CASSPRLGDEQYF.

CDR3 sequence reads: CASFRGGHAEGEKLFF. CDR3 bases: TGTGCCAGCTTCCGGGGGGGCCACGCGGAGGGTGAAAAACTGTTTTTT. The chain uses TRBV2 and TRBJ1-4, with D perhaps matching TRBD1 (6 bases). From germline, CDR1 is SNHLY and CDR2 FYNNEI. The CDR3 sequence is 16 residues long. The V end was cut by 8 bases, the J end by 7 bases, with 23 bases between.

The chain recombines TRBV5-1 with TRBJ1-4; 7 nucleotides agree with TRBD1. Germline V gene data show CDR1 as SGHRS and CDR2 as YFSETQ. Unmatched junction bases numbered 8, after V lost 3 bases and J lost 6 bases. This CDR3 comprises 15 residues. CDR3 nucleotide sequence: TGCGCCAGCAGCTATGGGACAGTTACTGATGAAAAACTGTTTTTT. This sequence encodes CASSYGTVTDEKLFF.

V and J are TRBV7-2 and TRBJ1-1, with D unclear. V lost 8 bases and J 1 base, leaving 11 bases between the germline ends. The germline V gene encodes CDR1 SGHTA and CDR2 FQGNSA. CDR3 length: 13 residues. The CDR3 spells CASCRSWNTEAFF. The CDR3 DNA reads as TGTGCCAGCTGCCGGAGCTGGAACACTGAAGCTTTCTTT.

V usage is TRBV6-5 and J usage is TRBJ2-1; 13 bases map to TRBD2. This CDR3 spans 15 amino acids. V was pared by 7 bases and J by 3 bases, with 3 bases of the junction left unmatched. Germline-derived CDR1 and CDR2 are MNHEY and SVGAGI. Written as DNA, the CDR3 is TGTGCCAGCAAGGGACTAGCGGGGTTCTACAATGAGCAGTTCTTC. Translation gives CASKGLAGFYNEQFF.